The TCR beta chain described here comes from a study of CD8 T cells in ankylosing spondylitis. Study findings and constraints: The authors reported significant enrichment of disease-linked clones in matched ankylosing spondylitis synovial fluid. For ankylosing spondylitis blood, a TCR beta motif of about 8 highly homologous variants appeared characteristic. Clones linked to disease, bearing a CD8+ phenotype, were relatively rare in peripheral blood.

Worth noting for this clonotype: Its antigen is as yet unknown.

Libraries of TCR beta came from quantitative 5'-RACE with molecular barcodes. TCRdb called the 5' RACE reads again in MiXCR, with one record for every CDR3 protein. The sample lists approximately 300,000 distinct CDR3 sequences; 20% to 25% were seen once. V lost 3 bases, J lost 3 bases, and 11 bases lay in between. Germline-derived CDR1 and CDR2 are KGHSH and LQKENI. The CDR3 sequence is 14 residues long. This sequence originates from a female donor with ankylosing spondylitis or in good health (not recorded which). The V and J genes are TRBV18 and TRBJ1-2, with unresolved D. The sample taken for sequencing was blood, either unsorted or a sorted T cell fraction (not recorded which). The CDR3 coding sequence is TGTGCCAGCTCACCGGGTAACAGTGACTATGGCTACACCTTC. Residues: CASSPGNSDYGYTF.